These 31 T cell receptor beta chains were all obtained from the same sample, sequenced in a study of tumor-infiltrating lymphocytes in primary liver carcinoma. Germline DNA was extracted alongside blood RNA, which was obtained from unsorted whole blood. Total RNA (roughly 530 ng) served as template for TCR beta cDNA synthesis primed by a constant-region primer. Three-round nested multiplex PCR performed with slightly modified ARM-PCR produced the TCR beta libraries. Both of the initial two PCR rounds ran for nine to ten cycles and employed TRBV1-TRBV30 forward primers alongside a C-beta reverse primer. TCRdb reprocessed the multiplex PCR reads with MiXCR, giving one entry per CDR3 protein. The sample lists some 200,000 distinct CDR3 sequences, about two thirds seen once, with approximately 6.5% in the top ten. The sequencing input was peripheral blood. The source of these receptors is a woman aged 60-75 years with primary liver carcinoma and hepatitis B virus infection.

At least ten counts were recorded for this clonotype. The chain joins TRBV6-5 to TRBJ2-7; D is undetermined. Germline loops: CDR1 MNHEY, CDR2 SVGAGI. With 8 bases removed from V and 2 bases from J, the gap between germline ends came to 13 bases. This CDR3 comprises 13 residues. The CDR3: CASLNTITYEQYF. The CDR3 DNA reads as TGTGCCAGCCTCAATACGATTACCTACGAGCAGTACTTC.

V is TRBV5-1 and J is TRBJ2-7; 8 bases line up with TRBD2. In germline, CDR1 is SGHRS, CDR2 YFSETQ. This CDR3 spans 15 amino acids. V was pared by 4 bases and J by 7 bases, with 13 bases of the junction left unmatched. Here the CDR3 DNA reads TGCGCCAGCAGCCCCCGGGGTAGCGGGAATGGGGAGCAGTACTTC. Residues: CASSPRGSGNGEQYF.

The rearrangement joins TRBV29-1 to TRBJ2-1, with no clear D. V gave up 5 bases and J gave up 3 bases, with 8 bases separating them. CDR3 length equals 12 residues. Germline lookup yields CDR1 SQVTM and CDR2 ANQGSEA. CDR3 DNA sequence: TGCAGCGTTCAGGATGGCTACAATGAGCAGTTCTTC. Encoded protein: CSVQDGYNEQFF.

With respect to this clonotype: The conserved phenylalanine or tryptophan is not found at the CDR3 terminus, so this likely reflects a read error. The chain has TRBV11-2 and TRBJ2-5; no definite D call. Germline V CDR1 and CDR2: SGHAT, FQNNGV. This CDR3 has 11 residues. In nucleotides, the CDR3 is TGCGCCGGCAGCTCCTTAGAGACCCAGTACTAC. Translating gives CAGSSLETQYY.

The sample holds one count of this clonotype. V usage is TRBV6-1 and J usage is TRBJ1-2, with a possible D match to TRBD1 (6 bases). Germline loops: CDR1 MNHNS, CDR2 SASEGT. V was shortened by 4 bases and J by 2 bases, with 14 bases between the two germline ends. The CDR3 has 15 amino acids. CDR3 bases: TGTGCCAGCAGTGTACGGACAGAGGGCAACTATGGCTACACCTTC. It is translated as CASSVRTEGNYGYTF.

This chain uses TRBV19 with TRBJ1-1, with D uncertain. V lost 5 bases and J lost 1, with 11 bases in between. The CDR3 runs to 14 residues. Germline V gives CDR1 LNHDA, CDR2 SQIVND (reference sequence). CDR3 nucleotide sequence: TGTGCCAGTAGTTCGGTGGGTGGGAACACTGAAGCTTTCTTT. Its translation: CASSSVGGNTEAFF. The full variable domain, completed using reference TRBV19 and TRBJ1-1, is DGGITQSPKYLFRKEGQNVTLSCEQNLNHDAMYWYRQDPGQGLRLIYYSQIVNDFQKGDIAEGYSVSREKKESFPLTVTSAQKNPTAFYLCASSSVGGNTEAFFGQGTRLTVV.

J is TRBJ2-5 and V is TRBV11-2; perhaps D is TRBD1 or TRBD2 (5 bases each). Germline V gives CDR1 SGHAT, CDR2 FQNNGV. There are 17 residues in the CDR3. The V and J ends lost 5 bases and 4 bases respectively, with 23 bases between them. The CDR3 region has the DNA TGTGCCAGCAGCCTCAGGTTGGGCAGGGACCACCTAGAGACCCAGTACTTC. This gives the protein CASSLRLGRDHLETQYF.

Concerning this clonotype itself: A junction boundary mismatches the germline segment, possibly from a read error. The chain employs TRBV12-5 and TRBJ2-1; 8 bases are a match to TRBD2. Germline CDR1 is LGHNT and CDR2 is FRNRAP. The CDR3 spans 15 residues. In DNA, the CDR3 is TGTGCTAGGGGTTTGGGGCCCGGGGGGGTCGATGAGCAGTTCTTC. It encodes CARGLGPGGVDEQFF. Using reference TRBV12-5 and TRBJ2-1 for the parts outside the CDR3, the full variable domain is DARVTQTPRHKVTEMGQEVTMRCQPILGHNTVFWYRQTMMQGLELLAYFRNRAPLDDSGMPKDRFSAEMPDATLATLKIQPSEPRDSAVYFCARGLGPGGVDEQFFGPGTRLTVL.

This clonotype was observed many times. The chain combines TRBV12-3 or TRBV12-4 with TRBJ1-1; maybe TRBD1 (6 bases). The CDR3 extends over 14 amino acids. With 2 bases removed from V and 1 base from J, the gap between germline ends came to 8 bases. CDR3 DNA sequence: TGTGCCAGCAGTTTATTAGGGGGGAACACTGAAGCTTTCTTT. Translating it yields CASSLLGGNTEAFF.

With regard to this clonotype: Its ends do not fully match the called genes, so a read error is possible. This rearrangement joins TRBV7-9 to TRBJ1-1; TRBD1 is a possible D gene (6 bases). The CDR3 contains 12 residues. Looked up from germline, CDR1 is SEHNR and CDR2 is FQNEAQ (reference sequence). Here the CDR3 DNA reads TGTGCCAGCACCTTAGGGGGTATCGGGGCTTTCTTT. This encodes CASTLGGIGAFF.

Within the sample, this clonotype is medium-sized (0.01 to 0.1%). V gene TRBV11-2 combines with J gene TRBJ2-5; D is perhaps TRBD2 (5 bases). Germline V lookup: CDR1 SGHAT, CDR2 FQNNGV. This CDR3 comprises 13 residues. Trimming left V 0 bases short and J 5 bases short, with 7 bases between. CDR3 DNA: TGTGCCAGCAGCTTAGATCGCGGGGAGACCCAGTACTTC. The encoded protein is CASSLDRGETQYF.

This chain links TRBV28 with TRBJ2-1, with 11 bases aligning to TRBD2. The germline V gene has CDR1 MDHEN and CDR2 SYDVKM. With 6 bases clipped from V and 12 bases from J, the junction kept 10 bases outside the gene matches. The CDR3 sequence is 14 residues long. CDR3 DNA: TGTGCCAGCAGCCGACTAGCGGGATTCTATGGGCAGTTCTTC. Residues: CASSRLAGFYGQFF.

The chain employs TRBV5-1 and TRBJ1-4, with D maybe TRBD1 (5 bases). Germline-derived CDR1 and CDR2 are SGHRS and YFSETQ. The CDR3 runs to 15 residues. V lost 0 bases and J lost 5, with 11 bases in between. The DNA of the CDR3 is TGCGCCAGCAGCTTGGGCCGGACACCAAATGAAAAACTGTTTTTT. This gives the protein CASSLGRTPNEKLFF. The entire variable domain, with the rest obtained from reference TRBV5-1 and TRBJ1-4, is as follows: KAGVTQTPRYLIKTRGQQVTLSCSPISGHRSVSWYQQTPGQGLQFLFEYFSETQRNKGNFPGRFSGRQFSNSRSEMNVSTLELGDSALYLCASSLGRTPNEKLFFGSGTQLSVL.

This clonotype was detected only once. As the CDR3 is not closed by the conserved phenylalanine or tryptophan, this likely results from a read error. The chain joins TRBV5-4 to TRBJ1-1; D call uncertain. Germline V gene data show CDR1 as SGHNT and CDR2 as YYREEE (reference sequence). The CDR3 has 14 amino acids. CDR3 amino acids: CASSLELVNTEAFL. The CDR3 DNA follows: TGTGCCAGCAGCTTGGAGCTGGTGAACACAGAAGCTTTCCTT.

In regard to this clonotype: One junction end disagrees with the germline gene, perhaps due to a read error. CDR3 nucleotide sequence: TGTGCCAGCAGCAGGAACCACAATGAGCGGTTCTTC. Residues: CASSRNHNERFF. J is TRBJ2-1 and V is TRBV11-3; D is ambiguous. CDR1 and CDR2 (germline): SGHNT, YENEEA. This CDR3 comprises 12 residues.

V and J are TRBV7-9 and TRBJ1-1; D call uncertain. V dropped 5 bases and J dropped 0 bases, with 7 bases sitting between them. This CDR3 is 13 amino acids long. The germline gives CDR1 SEHNR, CDR2 FQNEAQ (reference sequence). This CDR3 is CASSTTVNTEAFF. The CDR3 DNA reads as TGTGCCAGCAGCACAACAGTGAACACTGAAGCTTTCTTT.

In regard to this clonotype: One end of the junction fails to match germline, which may point to a read error. V gene TRBV4-1 combines with J gene TRBJ1-2, with D uncertain. Germline V gives CDR1 MGHRA, CDR2 YSYEKL. CDR3 length equals 11 residues. In DNA form, the CDR3 reads TGCGCCAGCAGCCATGTCAATAGCCCAGTCTTC. Its protein product is CASSHVNSPVF.

This clonotype was picked up a small number of times. The chain joins TRBV30 to TRBJ2-5, with TRBD2 identical over 8 bases. The CDR3 extends over 14 amino acids. V shed 0 bases and J 4 bases; nucleotides not matched to a gene: 4. Germline V gives CDR1 GTSNPN, CDR2 SVGIG (reference sequence). The CDR3 nucleotides read TGTGCCTGGAGTGTACGGGGGGGGCGAGAGACCCAGTACTTC. It translates to CAWSVRGGRETQYF.

Note on this clonotype: With a much larger clone just one base away, this may be a read error. The V gene is TRBV6-1, the J gene TRBJ1-1; D gene unclear. The germline gives CDR1 MNHNS, CDR2 SASEGT. V lost 7 bases to trimming and J lost 2 bases, with 11 bases between them. There are 13 residues in the CDR3. Here the CDR3 reads CASIERPNTEAFF. The CDR3 bases are TGTGCCAGCATTGAGAGACCCAACACTGAAGCTTTCTTT.

This clonotype showed up just once. The chain recombines TRBV4-1 with TRBJ2-7; 10 positions agree with TRBD1. CDR1 is MGHRA and CDR2 is YSYEKL in the germline V gene. There are 20 residues in the CDR3. The CDR3 protein is CISSQARFGPPGTGVYEQYF. The CDR3 DNA follows: TGCATCAGCAGCCAAGCTCGGTTCGGTCCCCCCGGGACAGGGGTCTACGAGCAGTACTTC.

On this clonotype itself: A much larger clone lies a single base off, so this may be a read error. The chain recombines TRBV6-1 with TRBJ2-5; D might be TRBD1 or TRBD2, each matching 7 bases. There are 20 residues in the CDR3. Trimming shortened V by 0 bases and J by 2 bases, and 25 bases separated the two germline ends. From germline, CDR1 is MNHNS and CDR2 SASEGT. CDR3 region: CASSEALIGGRGGIQETQYF. CDR3 coding DNA: TGTGCCAGCAGTGAAGCGCTCATCGGGGGGAGAGGGGGCATACAAGAGACCCAGTACTTC.

The chain carries TRBV28 and TRBJ2-1; D not certain. Trimming shortened V by 3 bases and J by 6 bases, and 21 bases separated the two germline ends. Germline V gene sequence: CDR1 MDHEN, CDR2 SYDVKM. This CDR3 has 17 amino acids. This chain's CDR3 is CASSFLSRSTWGNEQFF. Written as DNA, the CDR3 is TGTGCCAGCAGTTTTTTGTCCCGGTCAACTTGGGGCAATGAGCAGTTCTTC.

This clonotype was seen many times. The chain links TRBV10-2 to TRBJ2-7; tentative D call: TRBD2 (6 bases). The CDR3 length is 13 residues. Trimming took 4 bases from V and 4 from J, leaving 11 bases between them. Germline CDR1 is WSHSY and CDR2 is SAAADI. CDR3 in amino acids: CASSVSSDYEQYF. DNA of the CDR3: TGCGCCAGCAGTGTGTCTAGCGATTACGAGCAGTACTTC.

Remarks on this clonotype: The junction and the germline gene differ at one end; a read error may be behind it. This sequence joins TRBV11-2 and TRBJ2-1; 11 nucleotides line up with TRBD2. CDR3 size: 16 residues. Germline V gene sequence: CDR1 SGHAT, CDR2 FQNNGV. The CDR3 nucleotides read TGTGTCAGCAGCCCCCAACTAGCGGGGGACTACAATGAGCAGTTCTTC. This codes for CVSSPQLAGDYNEQFF. Based on the CDR3 plus reference TRBV11-2 and TRBJ2-1, the full variable domain is EAGVAQSPRYKIIEKRQSVAFWCNPISGHATLYWYQQILGQGPKLLIQFQNNGVVDDSQLPKDRFSAERLKGVDSTLKIQPAKLEDSAVYLCVSSPQLAGDYNEQFFGPGTRLTVL.

About this clonotype itself: The junction shows a germline mismatch at one end, possibly a read error. V usage is TRBV11-2 and J usage is TRBJ2-3, with D perhaps matching TRBD1 (6 bases). CDR3 size: 16 residues. From germline, CDR1 is SGHAT and CDR2 FQNNGV. CDR3 nucleotides: TGTGCCAGCTCCCGAGGAGAACTCCTCGCGACAGGTACGCAGTATTTT. This encodes CASSRGELLATGTQYF.

In its sample, this clonotype was seen once. The junction departs from the called germline gene at one end, perhaps through a read error. The rearrangement uses TRBV6-2 or TRBV6-3 and TRBJ2-3; 7 nucleotides align to TRBD2. Germline loops: CDR1 MNHEY, CDR2 SVGEGT. The CDR3 length is 17 residues. CDR3 in DNA: TGTGCCAGCAGTTACTCTCCTACTAGCGAGCGCACAGATTCGCAGTATTTT. This codes for CASSYSPTSERTDSQYF.

As for this clonotype: A junction end diverges from the germline sequence, so it may reflect a read error. V and J are TRBV11-2 and TRBJ2-5; the D gene is possibly TRBD2 (6 bases). CDR3 size: 17 residues. CDR1 and CDR2 (germline): SGHAT, FQNNGV. The CDR3 region is CASSLGGLTAGQDTQYF. The CDR3 DNA reads TGTGCCAGCAGCTTAGGAGGGTTGACAGCGGGCCAAGATACCCAGTACTTC.

This clonotype was found many times. The rearrangement uses TRBV6-1 and TRBJ2-7; D perhaps matches TRBD1 (5 bases). The CDR3 totals 12 residues. CDR1 and CDR2 (germline): MNHNS, SASEGT. The V and J ends lost 6 bases and 2 bases respectively, with 8 bases between them. The CDR3 DNA sequence: TGTGCCAGCAGAGGGGTGGCCTACGAGCAGTACTTC. Protein product: CASRGVAYEQYF.

This rearrangement joins TRBV12-3 or TRBV12-4 to TRBJ1-2; D gene uncertain. This CDR3 has 13 amino acids. V shed 3 bases and J shed 11 bases, with 16 bases lying between them. CDR3 sequence: CASSLARNFGYTF. The DNA of the CDR3 is TGTGCCAGCAGTTTGGCCCGGAACTTTGGATACACCTTC.

J is TRBJ2-3 and V is TRBV12-3 or TRBV12-4; a possible D gene is TRBD2 (6 bases). The CDR3 contains 14 residues. V lost 0 bases and J lost 10, with 14 bases in between. CDR3 protein: CASSLAGRLRAQYF. The CDR3, as DNA: TGTGCCAGCAGTTTAGCGGGGAGGTTGAGGGCGCAGTATTTT.

This clonotype was counted ten times or more. The rearrangement joins TRBV12-5 to TRBJ1-3, with no clear D. Germline CDR1 reads LGHNT; CDR2 reads FRNRAP. The CDR3 spans 14 residues. The V and J ends lost 1 base and 0 bases respectively, with 4 bases between them. The CDR3 bases are TGTGCTAGTGGTTTGGGGATCTCTGGAAACACCATATATTTT. Its protein is CASGLGISGNTIYF.